This entry is about one T cell receptor beta chain. Its antigen is unknown. This entry belongs to a study of T cell repertoires in cytomegalovirus infection. Study-wide context: Selection of CMV epitopes for the study included recently identified HLA-C-restricted and well-studied HLA-B-restricted ones. The public TCR beta signatures pointed to both CMV infection and matching HLA type. Points from the study as a whole: CMV-specific TCR beta clonotypes restricted by HLA-C were the ones dominating the ex vivo response.

One entry per CDR3 protein, called by TCRdb with MiXCR from the reads. This sample has a few hundred thousand distinct CDR3 sequences, with 35% to 50% found just once. Between the trimmed V and J ends, which lost 0 bases and 3 bases, there was a span of 9 bases. The CDR3 loop spans 15 amino acids. The germline gives CDR1 LGHNA, CDR2 YSLEER. The receptor's source is a human donor in good health (CMV status not recorded). Some clones in this sample may be carry-over from other donors' samples. This sequence joins TRBV4-3 and TRBJ1-3; D ambiguous. The material sequenced was cultured PBMCs, taken from culture after CMV antigen stimulation. The DNA of the CDR3 is TGCGCCAGCAGCCAAGACTATCAACTTGGAAACACCATATATTTT. Amino acids: CASSQDYQLGNTIYF.